This TCR beta chain was obtained from a study of CD8+ T cells in alopecia areata. General study findings and limits: Normal scalp had lower clonality than lesional scalp, with alopecia totalis/universalis lesions showing this most strongly.

Both peripheral blood and punch biopsies of lesional scalp skin were obtained from patients who had alopecia areata. Following extraction, RNA underwent reverse transcription to cDNA, which served as the sequencing template. TCRdb's table, derived via immunoSEQ multiplex PCR, lists solely in-frame clones and lacks some. The table has over 150,000 clones, more than 60% seen once. Details on this clone: Antigen specificity is unknown.

V lost 2 bases, J lost 2 bases, and 11 bases lay in between. The germline gives CDR1 SGDLS, CDR2 YYNGEE. CDR3 length: 15 residues. The chain carries TRBV9 and TRBJ1-3; maybe TRBD1 (6 bases). The input for sequencing was CD4+ T cells sorted from blood, taken at week 0. The receptor was derived from a human donor with alopecia areata. The CDR3 sequence: CASSVTQGTGNTIYF. In nucleotides, the CDR3 is TGTGCCAGCAGCGTTACACAGGGTACTGGAAACACCATATATTTT.